A selection of T cell receptor beta chains follows, all from one sample in a study of a mutant IDH1 vaccine in newly diagnosed glioma. Their recognized antigens are unknown. The repertoire was sequenced with immunoSEQ multiplex PCR; TCRdb's copy has only in-frame clones and lacks some. Of fewer than 55,000 clones in the sample, less than 65% were seen once. Sample: peripheral blood mononuclear cells (PBMCs), taken from a glioma patient whose treatment included an IDH1 peptide vaccine. These receptors all stem from a man between 35 and 55 years old with glioma. Some clones in this sample may be carry-over from other donors' samples. The CDR3 runs from the conserved cysteine through the conserved F or W. D genes are given only for firm matches. Size values are once, few and many counts, or a class for expanded clones, and some rows have none.

d_gene	v_gene	abundance	j_gene	len	CDR3nt	CDR3aa
.	TRBV27	few	TRBJ2-7	13	TGTGCCAGCAGTTTTCGCCAGGGCTACGAGCAGTACTTC	CASSFRQGYEQYF
TRBD1	TRBV2	.	TRBJ1-2	15	TGTGCCAGCACCAACCGGGCAGGGGGGGCCTATGGCTACACCTTC	CASTNRAGGAYGYTF
.	TRBV6-5	.	TRBJ1-2	14	TGTGCCAGCAGTTACTCGGGCAGGGTAAATGGCTACACCTTC	CASSYSGRVNGYTF
TRBD1	TRBV5-1	.	TRBJ2-3	14	TGCGCCAGCAGAAAACAGGGGGCAACAGATACGCAGTATTTT	CASRKQGATDTQYF
TRBD1	TRBV10-3	.	TRBJ2-7	13	TGTGCCATCAGTGAGTCGGGACAGGGCGAGCAGTACTTC	CAISESGQGEQYF
.	TRBV5-6	.	TRBJ2-3	14	TGTGCCAGCAGCTTGTGGGGGGCTGGAGATACGCAGTATTTT	CASSLWGAGDTQYF
.	TRBV18	.	TRBJ1-2	15	TGTGCCAGCTCACCCCCCGGGACCCAGAGAGAGGGCTACACCTTC	CASSPPGTQREGYTF
TRBD1	TRBV18	.	TRBJ1-1	17	TGTGCCAGCGATTCCGGGACAGGGAGGTTTCCGGTCACTGAAGCTTTCTTT	CASDSGTGRFPVTEAFF
.	TRBV30	.	TRBJ2-1	13	TGTGCCTGGAGTGTGGCCCTACAGGGTGAGCAGTTCTTC	CAWSVALQGEQFF
TRBD1	TRBV13	few	TRBJ1-1	15	TGTGCCAGCAGCTACGAGGGACAGGGCTACACTGAAGCTTTCTTT	CASSYEGQGYTEAFF
.	TRBV2	few	TRBJ1-1	14	TGTGCCAGCAGTGACCCCAGGGTTGCAGCTGAAGCTTTCTTT	CASSDPRVAAEAFF
.	TRBV6-4	.	TRBJ2-2	15	TGTGCCAGCAGTGACGGCAGGGAGGAAACCGGGGAGCTGTTTTTT	CASSDGREETGELFF